The source of this T cell receptor beta chain is a study of blood T cell repertoires in COVID-19. The V gene's germline CDR1 is SEHNR and CDR2 FQNEAQ (reference sequence). The CDR3 loop spans 18 amino acids. Trimming took 1 base from V and 0 from J; bases not matched to a gene: 9. The table came from immunoSEQ multiplex PCR; TCRdb's copy has only in-frame clones and leaves some out. Of some 320,000 clones in the sample, around 87% were seen once. The rearrangement links TRBV7-9 to TRBJ2-7; 10 nucleotides agree with TRBD2. Sample: PBMCs or T cells enriched from blood (not recorded which). This sequence originates from a woman in her thirties who had recovered from COVID-19. Written as DNA, the CDR3 is TGTGCCAGCAGCTTAGTTTCTAGCGGGGGCCCGCTCTCCTACGAGCAGTACTTC. It is translated as CASSLVSSGGPLSYEQYF.